These 21 T cell receptor beta chains came from one sample sequenced in a study of shared clonotypes between healthy human individuals. Profiling relied on immunoSEQ multiplex PCR, and the TCRdb table lists in-frame clones only, not all of them. The sample holds about 2.4 million clones, 93% seen once. The material sequenced was naive CD4+ T cells from PBMCs. The sample's subset: CD45RA+ positively selected. The origin of the receptors is a man younger than 30 in good health. Some clones in this sample may be carry-over from other donors' samples.

The rearrangement links TRBV11-3 to TRBJ1-3; D gene unclear. The V end was cut by 5 bases, the J end by 2 bases, with 7 bases between. Germline V gives CDR1 SGHNT, CDR2 YENEEA. This CDR3 region has 13 residues. CDR3 region: CASSHKAGNTIYF. CDR3 bases: TGTGCCAGCAGCCACAAAGCTGGAAACACCATATATTTT.

V is TRBV21-1 and J is TRBJ2-3; the table's D call of TRBD2 was not tested on the DNA. TRBV21-1 is labeled a pseudogene. This CDR3 spans 20 amino acids. CDR3 nucleotides: TGTGCCAGCAGCCTACGCCCCGGGACTAGCGGGACGAGTAGCACAGATACGCAGTATTTT. Its translation is CASSLRPGTSGTSSTDTQYF.

This clone was recorded only once. The chain combines TRBV18 with TRBJ2-7, with 8 bases lining up with TRBD1. The CDR3 has 12 residues. With 3 bases clipped from V and 11 bases from J, the junction kept 6 bases outside the gene matches. CDR1 and CDR2 (germline): KGHSH, LQKENI. CDR3 in amino acids: CASSPDRGSEYF. CDR3 sequence (DNA): TGTGCCAGCTCACCTGACAGGGGAAGTGAGTACTTC.

The chain links TRBV7-8 to TRBJ2-1, with 12 bases fitting TRBD2. Germline V CDR1 and CDR2: SGHVS, FQNEAQ. With V trimmed by 1 base and J by 6 bases, 4 bases remained unmatched. The CDR3 is 16 amino acids. CDR3 coding DNA: TGTGCCAGCAGCTTAGGGGGACTAGCGGGCATCAATGAGCAGTTCTTC. Translation gives CASSLGGLAGINEQFF.

About this clone: In the same sample, other DNA sequences code for this CDR3. The chain has TRBV5-1 and TRBJ2-3, with 9 bases lining up with TRBD1. The germline gives CDR1 SGHRS, CDR2 YFSETQ. V lost 4 bases and J lost 5; bases outside the gene matches: 5. The CDR3 is 14 amino acids. The CDR3 loop is CASSQQGAGDTQYF. In DNA form, the CDR3 reads TGCGCCAGCAGCCAACAGGGGGCGGGAGATACGCAGTATTTT.

This clone was observed once. The chain combines TRBV6-1 with TRBJ2-3; perhaps TRBD2 as D (5 bases). Germline CDR1 is MNHNS and CDR2 is SASEGT. Trimming removed 10 bases at V and 0 bases at J, with 14 bases between. This CDR3 is 14 amino acids long. The CDR3 protein is CATFNRESTDTQYF. CDR3 coding DNA: TGTGCCACCTTCAACCGGGAAAGCACAGATACGCAGTATTTT.

The chain uses TRBV27 and TRBJ1-2, with a weak D call TRBD1 (5 bases). Germline CDR1 MNHEY, CDR2 SMNVEV (reference sequence). V lost 5 bases, J lost 11 bases, and 18 bases lay in between. The CDR3 totals 13 residues. CDR3: CASSLRDGGGYTF. The CDR3 coding sequence is TGTGCCAGCAGTCTCCGGGACGGCGGTGGGTACACCTTC.

The gene calls are TRBV5-1 and TRBJ1-1; D is possibly TRBD1 (5 bases). CDR1 is SGHRS, CDR2 YFSETQ, per germline. The CDR3 covers 15 residues. V was trimmed by 1 base and J by 3 bases, leaving 13 bases between them. CDR3 sequence reads: CASSLRQGRDTEAFF. The CDR3, as DNA: TGCGCCAGCAGCTTGCGGCAGGGACGGGACACTGAAGCTTTCTTT.

Comment on this clone: Additional DNA sequences in this sample encode the identical CDR3. The chain is built from TRBV5-1 and TRBJ1-1; unclear D gene. Germline V lookup: CDR1 SGHRS, CDR2 YFSETQ. V was trimmed by 1 base and J by 1 base, leaving 5 bases between them. The CDR3 length is 13 residues. Written as DNA, the CDR3 is TGCGCCAGCAGCTTGCCCCCGAACACTGAAGCTTTCTTT. Translating it yields CASSLPPNTEAFF.

The chain recombines TRBV11-2 with TRBJ2-7, with D unresolved. The CDR3 totals 12 residues. V dropped 5 bases and J dropped 9 bases, with 14 bases sitting between them. Germline CDR1 reads SGHAT; CDR2 reads FQNNGV. CDR3 in amino acids: CASSHLRSRQYF. CDR3 DNA sequence: TGTGCCAGCAGCCATCTCAGAAGTAGGCAGTACTTC.

This chain connects TRBV29-1 to TRBJ2-6; D remains unclear. Germline CDR1 and CDR2: SQVTM and ANQGSEA. The CDR3 consists of 13 residues. The V and J ends lost 6 bases and 4 bases respectively, with 10 bases between them. The CDR3 sequence is CSVGLTGANVLTF. In DNA form, the CDR3 reads TGCAGCGTCGGGCTGACAGGGGCCAACGTCCTGACTTTC.

This chain uses TRBV5-1 with TRBJ1-5; TRBD1 is a possible D gene (5 bases). The CDR3 covers 15 residues. V gave up 2 bases and J gave up 7 bases, with 16 bases separating them. Germline assignment: CDR1 SGHRS and CDR2 YFSETQ. This chain's CDR3 is CASSFGTQAGQPQHF. The CDR3 DNA reads TGCGCCAGCAGCTTCGGGACGCAGGCGGGGCAGCCCCAGCATTTT.

The rearrangement joins TRBV19 to TRBJ2-5, with 7 bases lining up with TRBD1. The germline CDR1 and CDR2 sequences are LNHDA and SQIVND (reference sequence). V was clipped by 11 bases and J by 4 bases; unmatched bases: 10. This CDR3 contains 13 residues. The CDR3 coding sequence is TGTGCCTCTAGGGACAGCTATATAGAGACCCAGTACTTC. It translates to CASRDSYIETQYF. The full variable domain, completed using reference TRBV19 and TRBJ2-5, is DGGITQSPKYLFRKEGQNVTLSCEQNLNHDAMYWYRQDPGQGLRLIYYSQIVNDFQKGDIAEGYSVSREKKESFPLTVTSAQKNPTAFYLCASRDSYIETQYFGPGTRLLVL.

CDR3 protein: CASSPIRAGELFF. The CDR3 DNA sequence: TGCGCCAGCAGCCCAATACGCGCCGGGGAGCTGTTTTTT. This rearrangement joins TRBV5-1 to TRBJ2-2; unclear D gene. V was shortened by 4 bases and J by 6 bases, with 10 bases between the two germline ends. Germline V gene data show CDR1 as SGHRS and CDR2 as YFSETQ. The CDR3 extends over 13 amino acids.

The J gene is TRBJ1-1, the V gene TRBV7-9, with 7 bases identical to TRBD1. The CDR3 has 17 amino acids. V lost 5 bases to trimming and J lost 1 base; unmatched junction nucleotides: 13. Germline-derived CDR1 and CDR2 are SEHNR and FQNEAQ (reference sequence). For the CDR3, the DNA is TGTGCCAGCAGCCCAATCTTACAGGGGACGAAGAACACTGAAGCTTTCTTT. It encodes CASSPILQGTKNTEAFF.

This clone was counted once. The rearrangement links TRBV10-3 to TRBJ2-1; 11 bases align to TRBD2. Germline trimming cut 6 bases from V and 3 bases from J; bases unmatched to any gene: 7. The germline V gene has CDR1 ENHRY and CDR2 SYGVKD. The CDR3 is 16 amino acids. This CDR3 reads CAISTGLADYYNEQFF. The DNA of the CDR3 is TGTGCCATCAGCACGGGACTAGCGGACTACTACAATGAGCAGTTCTTC.

This chain joins TRBV4-1 and TRBJ2-3; D is undetermined. Germline V CDR1 and CDR2: MGHRA, YSYEKL. V lost 6 bases, J lost 5 bases, and 15 bases lay in between. The CDR3 runs to 14 residues. CDR3 in DNA: TGCGCCAGCAGTCCGGCCTCGGAGAGAGATACGCAGTATTTT. It codes for CASSPASERDTQYF.

The chain combines TRBV27 with TRBJ2-5, with 11 positions matching TRBD2. The CDR3 is made up of 12 amino acids. The germline CDR1 and CDR2 sequences are MNHEY and SMNVEV (reference sequence). V was clipped by 8 bases and J by 12 bases; unmatched bases: 8. The CDR3 DNA sequence: TGTGCCAGCGGAACTAGCGGGAGTGGAAAGTACTTC. Protein: CASGTSGSGKYF.

This clone was detected only a few times. The sample holds other DNA sequences that translate to the same CDR3. This rearrangement joins TRBV7-3 to TRBJ2-2; no clear D gene. CDR1 and CDR2 from the germline V gene are SGHTA and FQGTGA. V was pared by 3 bases and J by 2 bases, with 4 bases between. The CDR3 loop spans 13 amino acids. The CDR3 here is CASSFKNTGELFF. The CDR3 DNA is TGTGCCAGCAGCTTCAAAAACACCGGGGAGCTGTTTTTT.

The CDR3 loop reads CASTLSSGNYEQYF. In DNA, the CDR3 is TGTGCCAGCACCTTGTCTAGCGGGAATTACGAGCAGTACTTC. The chain links TRBV6-5 to TRBJ2-7; TRBD2 matches at 9 bases. Germline values: CDR1 MNHEY, CDR2 SVGAGI. The CDR3 spans 14 residues. Losses at the gene ends were 7 bases for V and 4 bases for J; bases not matched to a gene: 8.

The chain couples TRBV7-2 to TRBJ1-5; a possible D gene is TRBD1 (5 bases). This CDR3 spans 14 amino acids. Germline V CDR1 and CDR2: SGHTA, FQGNSA. Trimming removed 3 bases at V and 5 bases at J, with 11 bases between. CDR3 nucleotides: TGTGCCAGCAGCTTTATGGGGGTAGATCAGCCCCAGCATTTT. Translated: CASSFMGVDQPQHF.